The 25 T cell receptor beta chains below were found in one sample sequenced in a study of T cell responses to AZD1222 COVID-19 vaccine. Some clones are missing from TCRdb's copy, which holds only in-frame ones; the method was immunoSEQ multiplex PCR. In the table there are 45,000 to 65,000 clones, 88% of which are singletons. Source: peripheral blood, taken on day 0 of AZD1222 vaccination. The receptors were sampled from an adult in good health.

This clone is a singleton in its sample. The chain couples TRBV25-1 to TRBJ2-3; D might be TRBD1 (6 bases). V was pared by 8 bases and J by 4 bases, with 13 bases between. This CDR3 comprises 13 residues. The germline CDR1 and CDR2 sequences are MGHDK and SYGVNS. The CDR3 coding sequence is TGTGCCAGCGGTACAGGGTCCGCAGATACGCAGTATTTT. Translation: CASGTGSADTQYF.

The chain couples TRBV7-2 to TRBJ1-2; the D gene is possibly TRBD1 (6 bases). Germline-derived CDR1 and CDR2 are SGHTA and FQGNSA. The CDR3 has 14 residues. Trimming shortened V by 5 bases and J by 8 bases, and 18 bases separated the two germline ends. The CDR3 region is CASSKGGSEGGYTF. Written as DNA, the CDR3 is TGTGCCAGCAGCAAAGGGGGGTCAGAAGGGGGCTACACCTTC. Combining the CDR3 with reference TRBV7-2 and TRBJ1-2 gives the whole variable domain GAGVSQSPSNKVTEKGKDVELRCDPISGHTALYWYRQSLGQGLEFLIYFQGNSAPDKSGLPSDRFSAERTGGSVSTLTIQRTQQEDSAVYLCASSKGGSEGGYTFGSGTRLTVV.

The rearrangement uses TRBV18 and TRBJ2-2; D is unresolved. The germline gives CDR1 KGHSH, CDR2 LQKENI. The CDR3 consists of 12 residues. Trimming removed 1 base at V and 5 bases at J, with 2 bases between. The CDR3 sequence: CASSPRTGELFF. The CDR3 DNA reads as TGTGCCAGCTCACCACGGACCGGGGAGCTGTTTTTT. The full variable domain, completed using reference TRBV18 and TRBJ2-2, is NAGVMQNPRHLVRRRGQEARLRCSPMKGHSHVYWYRQLPEEGLKFMVYLQKENIIDESGMPKERFSAEFPKEGPSILRIQQVVRGDSAAYFCASSPRTGELFFGEGSRLTVL.

This clone showed up just once. The chain couples TRBV28 to TRBJ2-3; 9 bases map to TRBD2. The CDR3 has 14 amino acids. Trimming at V came to 5 bases and at J to 3 bases, leaving 3 bases not matched to a gene. The germline V gene encodes CDR1 MDHEN and CDR2 SYDVKM. The DNA for the CDR3 is TGTGCCAGCAGTAAAAGCGGGAGGACAGATACGCAGTATTTT. This codes for CASSKSGRTDTQYF. The whole variable domain, remainder taken from reference TRBV28 and TRBJ2-3, is DVKVTQSSRYLVKRTGEKVFLECVQDMDHENMFWYRQDPGLGLRLIYFSYDVKMKEKGDIPEGYSVSREKKERFSLILESASTNQTSMYLCASSKSGRTDTQYFGPGTRLTVL.

This sequence joins TRBV4-3 and TRBJ2-1, with D possibly TRBD1 on 6 matching bases. The CDR3 extends over 16 amino acids. From germline, CDR1 is LGHNA and CDR2 YSLEER. V gave up 0 bases and J gave up 8 bases, with 17 bases separating them. This CDR3 is CASSQDRSGSGDEQFF. The CDR3 nucleotides read TGCGCCAGCAGCCAAGATCGGAGTGGCTCAGGGGATGAGCAGTTCTTC.

The gene calls are TRBV28 and TRBJ2-5; TRBD2 matches 8 bases. V was pared by 2 bases and J by 7 bases, with 18 bases of the junction left unmatched. The CDR3 consists of 18 residues. The germline CDR1 and CDR2 sequences are MDHEN and SYDVKM. The CDR3 coding sequence is TGTGCCAGCAGTTTAAGCCCCCCCGGGGCGGTTCGGGGGGGGACCCAGTACTTC. This gives the protein CASSLSPPGAVRGGTQYF.

The rearrangement links TRBV6-5 to TRBJ2-5, with D possibly TRBD1 on 5 matching bases. V shed 6 bases and J shed 10 bases, with 18 bases lying between them. CDR1 and CDR2 from the germline V gene are MNHEY and SVGAGI. The CDR3 has 13 amino acids. CDR3 coding DNA: TGTGCCAGCAGCCAGGGATGGTTTTTCCACCAGTACTTC. It specifies CASSQGWFFHQYF.

The chain joins TRBV2 to TRBJ2-1; the D call may be TRBD1 or TRBD2 (6 bases each). V lost 6 bases and J 8 bases, leaving 14 bases between the germline ends. Germline V gives CDR1 SNHLY, CDR2 FYNNEI. The CDR3 is 13 amino acids. CDR3 bases: TGTGCCAGCAGCCCAGGGGAGGTGGATGAGCAGTTCTTC. Residues: CASSPGEVDEQFF.

This clone has a single count. CDR3 coding DNA: TGTGCCAGCAGCAAAGATATTTCGGCCCCACCCCAGGCTAGCGGGAGTGTGAGCAATGAGCAGTTCTTC. This gives the protein CASSKDISAPPQASGSVSNEQFF. This chain uses TRBV21-1 with TRBJ2-1; the table names TRBD2, a call not compared with the DNA. TRBV21-1 is designated a pseudogene. This CDR3 spans 23 amino acids.

The rearrangement uses TRBV18 and TRBJ2-2, with TRBD2 matching 9 bases. Germline V CDR1 and CDR2: KGHSH, LQKENI. The CDR3 contains 16 residues. V was pared by 4 bases and J by 5 bases, with 8 bases of the junction left unmatched. The DNA for the CDR3 is TGTGCCAGCTCACTGACTAGCGGAAGGGGTACCGGGGAGCTGTTTTTT. Its translation: CASSLTSGRGTGELFF.

V gene TRBV11-3 combines with J gene TRBJ2-7, with TRBD2 matching 10 bases. CDR1 is SGHNT, CDR2 YENEEA, per germline. The CDR3 is 16 residues long. Trimming removed 5 bases from V and 5 bases from J; junction bases left unmatched: 12. The CDR3 DNA reads TGTGCCAGCAGCCCTGGATCTAGCGGGAGACCCAACGAGCAGTACTTC. The encoded protein is CASSPGSSGRPNEQYF. Complete variable domain (other parts from reference TRBV11-3 and TRBJ2-7): EAGVVQSPRYKIIEKKQPVAFWCNPISGHNTLYWYLQNLGQGPELLIRYENEEAVDDSQLPKDRFSAERLKGVDSTLKIQPAELGDSAVYLCASSPGSSGRPNEQYFGPGTRLTVT.

The chain is built from TRBV5-4 and TRBJ2-7; 11 bases are shared with TRBD2. The junction had 4 bases not matched to a gene; V was cut back by 1 base and J by 4 bases. The germline gives CDR1 SGHNT, CDR2 YYREEE (reference sequence). CDR3 length: 15 amino acids. The DNA of the CDR3 is TGTGCCAGCAGCTTGTGGCTAGCGGGAGGTTACGAGCAGTACTTC. Amino acids: CASSLWLAGGYEQYF.

The rearrangement uses TRBV30 and TRBJ2-7, with D possibly being TRBD2 (5 bases). CDR1 GTSNPN and CDR2 SVGIG come from the germline V gene (reference sequence). CDR3 size: 12 residues. V was shortened by 0 bases and J by 4 bases, with 7 bases between the two germline ends. The CDR3 coding sequence is TGTGCCTGGAGTGTACGGGAATACGAGCAGTACTTC. Protein: CAWSVREYEQYF.

The chain recombines TRBV28 with TRBJ1-5; no clear D. V gave up 2 bases and J gave up 2 bases, with 7 bases separating them. The V gene's germline CDR1 is MDHEN and CDR2 SYDVKM. The CDR3 has 14 amino acids. As DNA, the CDR3 is TGTGCCAGCAGTTTAAGTCGAGGCAATCAGCCCCAGCATTTT. Amino acids: CASSLSRGNQPQHF.

The CDR3 DNA reads as TGTGCCAGCAGCGCAGGGGACGGGGCCAATGAGCAGTTCTTC. Translation gives CASSAGDGANEQFF. The chain has TRBV5-6 and TRBJ2-1; D perhaps matches TRBD1 (6 bases). CDR3 length: 14 residues. CDR1 is SGHDT and CDR2 is YYEEEE in the germline V gene. V lost 4 bases and J 6 bases, leaving 14 bases between the germline ends.

This chain joins TRBV2 and TRBJ1-2; D gene ambiguous. Trimming removed 3 bases at V and 4 bases at J, with 6 bases between. The CDR3 extends over 12 amino acids. Per the germline V gene, CDR1 is SNHLY and CDR2 is FYNNEI. The chain's CDR3 is CASSDESYGYTF. The CDR3 nucleotides read TGTGCCAGCAGTGATGAGTCCTATGGCTACACCTTC.

The chain uses TRBV7-2 and TRBJ1-5; perhaps TRBD1 as D (5 bases). Germline-derived CDR1 and CDR2 are SGHTA and FQGNSA. Trimming took off 7 bases at V and 0 bases at J, with 16 bases between the two ends. This CDR3 region has 16 residues. Here the CDR3 DNA reads TGTGCCAGCAACGTAGGGGCTATTTATAGCAATCAGCCCCAGCATTTT. It translates to CASNVGAIYSNQPQHF.

The chain recombines TRBV2 with TRBJ1-1, with D tentatively TRBD1 (6 bases). The germline V gene has CDR1 SNHLY and CDR2 FYNNEI. V was clipped by 6 bases and J by 0 bases, with 11 bases between them. This CDR3 spans 14 amino acids. CDR3 nucleotides: TGTGCCAGCAGGATACAGGGATTGAACACTGAAGCTTTCTTT. Its protein product is CASRIQGLNTEAFF.

This clone showed up just a few times. The DNA for the CDR3 is TGTGCCAGCAGCTTACAACTAGCGGAGAGGAGTGAGCAGTTCTTC. Amino acids: CASSLQLAERSEQFF. This chain connects TRBV7-3 to TRBJ2-1; 8 nucleotides align to TRBD2. The CDR3 totals 15 residues. CDR1 and CDR2 from the germline V gene are SGHTA and FQGTGA. The V segment lost 2 bases and the J segment 9 bases; nucleotides outside the gene matches: 9.

V and J are TRBV7-3 and TRBJ2-1, with D possibly being TRBD1 (7 bases). Trimming cost V 5 bases and J 1 base, with 12 bases left between them. Looked up from germline, CDR1 is SGHTA and CDR2 is FQGTGA. The CDR3 spans 15 residues. CDR3: CASSLAGQSYNEQFF. In nucleotides, the CDR3 is TGTGCCAGCAGCCTGGCGGGACAGTCCTACAATGAGCAGTTCTTC.

The rearrangement links TRBV15 to TRBJ1-1; no clear D gene. V shed 0 bases and J shed 6 bases, with 11 bases lying between them. The V gene's germline CDR1 is LNHNV and CDR2 YYDKDF (reference sequence). This CDR3 contains 14 residues. The chain's CDR3 is CATSRDTRDAEAFF. CDR3 sequence (DNA): TGTGCCACCAGCAGAGATACGAGGGATGCTGAAGCTTTCTTT.

The chain carries TRBV12-3 or TRBV12-4 and TRBJ1-2, with D possibly being TRBD1 (6 bases). The length of the CDR3 is 13 residues. The V and J ends lost 5 bases and 0 bases respectively, with 7 bases between them. This CDR3 reads CASSRTANYGYTF. The CDR3 nucleotides are TGTGCCAGCAGTCGGACAGCTAACTATGGCTACACCTTC.

The chain recombines TRBV6-2 or TRBV6-3 with TRBJ2-2; perhaps TRBD2 as D (6 bases). Deletions cut 0 bases from V and 0 bases from J, with 8 bases between. CDR1 MNHEY and CDR2 SVGEGT come from the germline V gene. The CDR3 totals 16 residues. CDR3 in DNA: TGTGCCAGCAGTTACTCGGCTAGCGCGAACACCGGGGAGCTGTTTTTT. Protein: CASSYSASANTGELFF.

The V call is TRBV12-5, the J call TRBJ2-1; D possibly corresponds to TRBD2 (5 bases). The CDR3 covers 16 residues. V lost 0 bases, J lost 2 bases, and 11 bases lay in between. Germline V lookup: CDR1 LGHNT, CDR2 FRNRAP. The CDR3 reads CASGLVRGSAYNEQFF. CDR3 DNA sequence: TGTGCTAGTGGTTTGGTACGAGGGTCGGCCTACAATGAGCAGTTCTTC.

The V and J genes are TRBV7-3 and TRBJ2-1; 8 nucleotides line up with TRBD2. V shed 5 bases, J shed 7 bases, and the junction held 4 bases outside the gene matches. Germline V CDR1 and CDR2: SGHTA, FQGTGA. There are 13 residues in the CDR3. This CDR3 reads CASSNGGDNEQFF. For the CDR3, the DNA is TGTGCCAGCAGCAACGGGGGGGATAATGAGCAGTTCTTC. Full variable domain (rest looked up from reference TRBV7-3 and TRBJ2-1): GAGVSQTPSNKVTEKGKYVELRCDPISGHTALYWYRQSLGQGPEFLIYFQGTGAADDSGLPNDRFFAVRPEGSVSTLKIQRTERGDSAVYLCASSNGGDNEQFFGPGTRLTVL.